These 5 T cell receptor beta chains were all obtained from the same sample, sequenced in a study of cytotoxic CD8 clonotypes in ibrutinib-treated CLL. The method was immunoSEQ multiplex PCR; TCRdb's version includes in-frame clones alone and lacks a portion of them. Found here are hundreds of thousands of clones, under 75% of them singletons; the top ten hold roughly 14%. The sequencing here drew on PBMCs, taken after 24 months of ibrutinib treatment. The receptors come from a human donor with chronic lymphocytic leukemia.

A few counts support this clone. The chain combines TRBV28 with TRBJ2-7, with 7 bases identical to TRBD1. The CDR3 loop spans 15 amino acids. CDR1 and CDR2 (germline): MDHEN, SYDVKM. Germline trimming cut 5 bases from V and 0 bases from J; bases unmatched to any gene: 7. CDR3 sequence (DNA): TGTGCCAGCAGTATTACAGGGGACCTCTCCTACGAGCAGTACTTC. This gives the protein CASSITGDLSYEQYF.

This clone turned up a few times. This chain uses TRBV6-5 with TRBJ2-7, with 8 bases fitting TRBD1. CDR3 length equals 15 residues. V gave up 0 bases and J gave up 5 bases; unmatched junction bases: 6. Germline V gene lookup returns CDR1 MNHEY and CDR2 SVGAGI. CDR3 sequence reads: CASSYSQGAIHEQYF. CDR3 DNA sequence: TGTGCCAGCAGTTACTCCCAGGGGGCGATCCACGAGCAGTACTTC.

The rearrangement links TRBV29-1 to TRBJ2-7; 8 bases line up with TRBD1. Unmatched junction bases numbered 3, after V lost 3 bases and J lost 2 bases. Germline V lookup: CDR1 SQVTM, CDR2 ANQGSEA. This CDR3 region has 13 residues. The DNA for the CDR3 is TGCAGCGTTGAGGGACAGGCCCCCTACGAGCAGTACTTC. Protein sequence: CSVEGQAPYEQYF.

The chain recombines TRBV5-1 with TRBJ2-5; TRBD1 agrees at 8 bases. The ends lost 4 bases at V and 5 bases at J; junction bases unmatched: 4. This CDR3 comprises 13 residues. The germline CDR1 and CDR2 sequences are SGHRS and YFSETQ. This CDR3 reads CASSPQGAETQYF. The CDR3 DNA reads TGCGCCAGCAGCCCGCAGGGGGCGGAGACCCAGTACTTC.

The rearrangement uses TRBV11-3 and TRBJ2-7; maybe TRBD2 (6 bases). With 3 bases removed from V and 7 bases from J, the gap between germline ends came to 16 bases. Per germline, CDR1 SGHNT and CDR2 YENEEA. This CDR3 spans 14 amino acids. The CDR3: CASSLGGARMEQYF. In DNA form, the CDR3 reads TGTGCCAGCAGCTTGGGCGGGGCCCGGATGGAGCAGTACTTC.